This entry features one T cell receptor beta chain sequence. The antigen is undetermined. These data belong to a study of OX40 agonist ivuxolimab in advanced cancers. Study-wide results and caveats: In a subset of nonresponders, normalized T-cell clonal expansion was also low.

Clones were sequenced by immunoSEQ multiplex PCR, and TCRdb holds only the in-frame ones, with some missing. The table records around 95,000 clones, nearly 90% of them present only once. The ends lost 5 bases at V and 4 bases at J; junction bases unmatched: 8. The CDR3 sequence is 16 residues long. Germline V CDR1 and CDR2: LNHDA, SQIVND (reference sequence). This specimen was CD4+ or CD8+ T cells sorted from blood, taken in a trial of the OX40 agonist ivuxolimab. This rearrangement joins TRBV19 to TRBJ2-2; 9 positions match TRBD1. The TCR was taken from an adult with an advanced solid tumor such as melanoma, head and neck, liver or kidney cancer. CDR3 loop: CASSYNRGLSTGELFF. CDR3 DNA sequence: TGTGCCAGTAGTTACAACAGGGGGCTCAGCACCGGGGAGCTGTTTTTT. The full variable domain, its missing parts supplied by reference TRBV19 and TRBJ2-2, is DGGITQSPKYLFRKEGQNVTLSCEQNLNHDAMYWYRQDPGQGLRLIYYSQIVNDFQKGDIAEGYSVSREKKESFPLTVTSAQKNPTAFYLCASSYNRGLSTGELFFGEGSRLTVL.